The clone carrying this T cell receptor beta chain was observed at least ten times. What it binds is unknown. Hyperthyroidism patients were newly diagnosed, had disease duration under 2 months, and were aged 18 to 65 years. This record comes from a study of T cells in Graves' hyperthyroidism and ophthalmopathy. The study, taken as a whole, reports: Researchers found most expanded thyroid clonotypes above 0.001 in blood as well.

Authors of the study amplified TCR beta CDR3 regions from RNA transcripts. A set of HTBI primers served as the primers for a first-round RT-PCR of the TCR CDR3. TCRdb re-derived calls from the multiplex PCR reads in MiXCR, one entry per CDR3 protein. The table includes fewer than 300,000 distinct CDR3 sequences, less than 30% detected once. V lost 5 bases, J lost 6 bases, and 14 bases lay in between. Germline assignment: CDR1 MDHEN and CDR2 SYDVKM. CDR3 length: 14 residues. Sequenced sample: blood. The chain recombines TRBV28 with TRBJ2-1; a possible D gene is TRBD1 (6 bases). The sequence was collected from a man aged 40-49 years with Graves' hyperthyroidism that later progressed to Graves' ophthalmopathy. CDR3 DNA sequence: TGTGCCAGCAGTCCACAGGGTTCCCCCAATGAGCAGTTCTTC. As protein: CASSPQGSPNEQFF.